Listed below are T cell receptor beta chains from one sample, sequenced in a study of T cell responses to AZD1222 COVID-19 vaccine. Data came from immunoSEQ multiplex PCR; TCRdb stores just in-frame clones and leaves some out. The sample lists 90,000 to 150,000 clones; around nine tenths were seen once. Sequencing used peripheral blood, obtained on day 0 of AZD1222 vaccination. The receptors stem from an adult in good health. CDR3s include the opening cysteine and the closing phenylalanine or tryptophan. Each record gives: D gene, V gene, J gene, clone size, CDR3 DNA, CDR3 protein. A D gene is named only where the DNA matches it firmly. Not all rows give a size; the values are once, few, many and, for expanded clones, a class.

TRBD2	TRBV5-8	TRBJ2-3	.	TGTGCCAGCAGCCTGGGACTACTAAGCACAGATACGCAGTATTTT	CASSLGLLSTDTQYF
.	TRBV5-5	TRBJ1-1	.	TGTGCCAGCAGCTTGGACGGACAGTCACGGACTGAAGCTTTCTTT	CASSLDGQSRTEAFF
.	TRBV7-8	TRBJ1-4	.	TGTGCCAGCAGCTTAGTTGTCAAGGGCGATGAAAAACTGTTTTTT	CASSLVVKGDEKLFF
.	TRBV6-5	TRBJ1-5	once	TGTGCCAGCAATCTACACCGGGATAGCAATCAGCCCCAGCATTTT	CASNLHRDSNQPQHF
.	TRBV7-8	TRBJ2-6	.	TGTGCCAGCGGGGCTTGGATCCTCTCTGGGGCCAACGTCCTGACTTTC	CASGAWILSGANVLTF
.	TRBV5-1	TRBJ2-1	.	TGCGCCAGTTGGGACTCGGAATACAATGAGCAGTTCTTC	CASWDSEYNEQFF
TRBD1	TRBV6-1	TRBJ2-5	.	TGTGCCAGCAGTGAAGCTCGGACAGGTGGCTCGCGGGAGACCCAGTACTTC	CASSEARTGGSRETQYF
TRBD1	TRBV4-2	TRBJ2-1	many	TGTGCCAGCAGCCAGTTCCCCGGACAGGGTGCCTACAATGAGCAGTTCTTC	CASSQFPGQGAYNEQFF
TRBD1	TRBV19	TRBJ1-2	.	TGTGCCAGTAGTATAGGACAGGGGTGGAACTATGGCTACACCTTC	CASSIGQGWNYGYTF
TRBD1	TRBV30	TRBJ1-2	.	TGTGCCTGGAGTGCCGGGACAGGGAACTATGGCTACACCTTC	CAWSAGTGNYGYTF
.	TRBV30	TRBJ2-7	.	TGTGCCTGGAGTGCCTGGGCAGAATATGAGCAGTACTTC	CAWSAWAEYEQYF
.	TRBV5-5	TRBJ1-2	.	TGTGCCAGCAGCTTCTCGGGAAACTATGGCTACACCTTC	CASSFSGNYGYTF
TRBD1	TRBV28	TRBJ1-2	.	TGTGCCAGCACCGACAGGGTGTCCCGCTATGGCTACACCTTC	CASTDRVSRYGYTF
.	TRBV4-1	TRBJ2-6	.	TGCGCCAGCAGCCAAGATGGGCCGGGACGGAGTCACTCTGGGGCCAACGTCCTGACTTTC	CASSQDGPGRSHSGANVLTF
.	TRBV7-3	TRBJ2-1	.	TGTGCCAGCAGCTTAAAAGGCAGGGAGCCCAACAATGAGCAGTTCTTC	CASSLKGREPNNEQFF
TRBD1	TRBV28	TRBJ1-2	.	TGTGCCAGCAGTTTACGGGACAGGGGGCTTGCTAACTATGGCTACACCTTC	CASSLRDRGLANYGYTF
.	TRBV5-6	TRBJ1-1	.	TGTGCCAGCAGCTTGGCCGAGAACACTGAAGCTTTCTTT	CASSLAENTEAFF
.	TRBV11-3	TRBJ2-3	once	TGTGCCAGCAGCTTTAGCGGAAACACAGATACGCAGTATTTT	CASSFSGNTDTQYF
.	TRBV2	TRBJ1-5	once	TGTGCCAGCAGCCTACAGGGTCGGGATCAGCCCCAGCATTTT	CASSLQGRDQPQHF
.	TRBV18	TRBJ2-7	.	TGTGCCAGCTCACCACCGGGTGGCGAGCAGTACTTC	CASSPPGGEQYF
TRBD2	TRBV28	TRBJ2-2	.	TGTGCCAGCAGGGGGACTAGCGGTCACGGGGAGCTGTTTTTT	CASRGTSGHGELFF
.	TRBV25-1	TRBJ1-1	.	TGTGCCAGCAGTGAACGACAGAACACTGAAGCTTTCTTT	CASSERQNTEAFF
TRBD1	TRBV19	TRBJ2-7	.	TGTGCCAGTAGTACACCGGGACAGGCGTTTATTGCGCAGTACTTC	CASSTPGQAFIAQYF
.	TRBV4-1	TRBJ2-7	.	TGCGCCAGCAGCCCATCCCTTCTAGGTGACTACGAGCAGTACTTC	CASSPSLLGDYEQYF
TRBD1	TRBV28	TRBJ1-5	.	TGTGCCAGCAGACAGCGGACAGGGTATCGGCCCCAGCATTTT	CASRQRTGYRPQHF
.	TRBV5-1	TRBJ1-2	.	TGCGCCAGCAGCCCAGATGCGGGTGTCAACTATGGCTACACCTTC	CASSPDAGVNYGYTF
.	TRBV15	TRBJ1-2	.	TGTGCCACCAGCAGAACGGGGTCAACTGGGAGGTACACCTTC	CATSRTGSTGRYTF
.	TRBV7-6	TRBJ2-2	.	TGTGCCAGCAGCTTACAGGGCTTTCAAGGCACCGGGGAGCTGTTTTTT	CASSLQGFQGTGELFF